The T cell receptor beta chain described here comes from a study of T cells in Graves' hyperthyroidism and ophthalmopathy. This clonotype was counted ten times or more. RNA transcripts were the template for amplifying TCR beta CDR3 regions. The TCR CDR3 first-round RT-PCR relied on the HTBI primer set. TCRdb independently ran MiXCR on the multiplex PCR reads; one entry per CDR3 protein. The sample consists of about 600,000 distinct CDR3 sequences, 14% of them appearing once. The sequence was collected from a woman aged 18-30 years with Graves' ophthalmopathy. Specimen: blood.

The CDR3 reads CASSPTGGTDTQYF. The CDR3 DNA follows: TGTGCCAGCTCACCGACGGGAGGCACAGATACGCAGTATTTT. The J gene is TRBJ2-3, the V gene TRBV6-1, with D perhaps matching TRBD2 (6 bases). This CDR3 region has 14 residues. Trimming took off 8 bases at V and 1 base at J, with 13 bases between the two ends. Germline loops: CDR1 MNHNS, CDR2 SASEGT.